The 6 T cell receptor beta chains given below trace back to one sample, sequenced in a study of blood T cell repertoires in COVID-19 (dated by TCRdb to 2018 to 2021). Libraries were prepared through the immunoSEQ multiplex PCR assay. The table was pulled from immuneACCESS by TCRdb, which kept in-frame rearrangements only. Such tables lose some clones; where checked, under half of the loss comes from unresolved V genes, and the rest has no known cause. For this sample there are more than 300,000 clones; around 90% appear just once. 1.2% of the sample rests with the top ten. Sequencing used PBMCs or T cells enriched from blood (not recorded which). The receptor source for this set is a woman under 30 who had recovered from COVID-19.

The chain combines TRBV30 with TRBJ1-1; D gene unclear. With 5 bases removed from V and 0 bases from J, the gap between germline ends came to 7 bases. CDR3 length: 12 amino acids. Germline V CDR1 and CDR2: GTSNPN, SVGIG (reference sequence). In DNA form, the CDR3 reads TGTGCCTGGGGGAACTTGAACACTGAAGCTTTCTTT. Protein product: CAWGNLNTEAFF.

CDR3 nucleotide sequence: TGTGCCAGCAGCTTGGGAACTAGCGGGGGGGCAGATACGCAGTATTTT. Translation gives CASSLGTSGGADTQYF. This chain joins TRBV5-6 and TRBJ2-3, with 13 positions matching TRBD2. V lost 0 bases, J lost 4 bases, and 2 bases stayed unmatched. Germline-derived CDR1 and CDR2 are SGHDT and YYEEEE. This CDR3 has 16 amino acids.

This clone appeared once. The genes are TRBV5-6 and TRBJ1-2; no clear D. Germline CDR1 is SGHDT and CDR2 is YYEEEE. V was cut by 0 bases and J by 8 bases, with 11 bases left in between. This CDR3 has 13 amino acids. CDR3: CASSLVRDTGYTF. The CDR3 DNA reads TGTGCCAGCAGCTTGGTACGGGATACCGGCTACACCTTC.

The chain couples TRBV7-8 to TRBJ1-1, with a weak D call TRBD1 (5 bases). Trimming shortened V by 8 bases and J by 3 bases, and 16 bases separated the two germline ends. The CDR3 spans 14 residues. Per the germline V gene, CDR1 is SGHVS and CDR2 is FQNEAQ. The DNA for the CDR3 is TGTGCCAGCCTCCCCTGGGGCAGGGACACTGAAGCTTTCTTT. It yields the protein CASLPWGRDTEAFF. Supplemented by reference TRBV7-8 and TRBJ1-1, the full variable domain reads GAGVSQSPRYKVAKRGQDVALRCDPISGHVSLFWYQQALGQGPEFLTYFQNEAQLDKSGLPSDRFFAERPEGSVSTLKIQRTQQEDSAVYLCASLPWGRDTEAFFGQGTRLTVV.

The chain joins TRBV18 to TRBJ1-2, with D uncertain. CDR3 length: 12 amino acids. The germline gives CDR1 KGHSH, CDR2 LQKENI. V lost 4 bases and J lost 8, with 11 bases in between. CDR3 amino acids: CASSLGQRGYTF. The CDR3 nucleotides are TGTGCCAGCTCACTTGGGCAGCGGGGCTACACCTTC.

The V call is TRBV27, the J call TRBJ2-1, with unresolved D. Germline V gene data show CDR1 as MNHEY and CDR2 as SMNVEV (reference sequence). The CDR3 covers 13 residues. The germline V and J ends were trimmed by 2 bases and 4 bases, with 6 bases remaining between them. This chain's CDR3 is CASSLSDYNEQFF. The DNA of the CDR3 is TGTGCCAGCAGTTTAAGCGATTACAATGAGCAGTTCTTC.